One and the same sample provided the 16 T cell receptor beta chains below, sequenced in a study of T-cell reconstitution after alpha-beta-depleted transplantation in children. Construction of the TCRbeta library involved unique molecular identifiers. Using its own MiXCR run on the PCR reads, TCRdb lists one record per CDR3 protein. The sample consists of roughly 240,000 distinct CDR3 sequences, around 8% of them appearing once. The sequenced sample was PBMCs, mostly from graft donor cells, obtained 180 days after TCRalphabeta/CD19-depleted stem cell transplant. The origin of the receptors is a male patient younger than 18 who had a stem cell transplant for acute lymphoblastic leukemia, so the T cells may come from the graft donor.

This clonotype has ten or more counts. The rearrangement uses TRBV11-2 and TRBJ2-7; TRBD1 might be the D (6 bases). Trimming stripped 5 bases from V and 6 bases from J, with 20 bases between. CDR1 is SGHAT and CDR2 is FQNNGV in the germline V gene. This CDR3 spans 15 amino acids. For the CDR3, the DNA is TGTGCCAGCAGCCTCCGGGTTGGACAGTCCGTCGAGCAGTACTTC. It codes for CASSLRVGQSVEQYF.

Concerning this clonotype: A much larger clone sits a single nucleotide away, making a read error possible. The chain couples TRBV20-1 to TRBJ2-7, with D possibly being TRBD1 (7 bases). The CDR3 contains 15 residues. Germline CDR1 and CDR2: DFQATT and SNEGSKA (reference sequence). CDR3 sequence reads: CSAKSPGGKNYDQYF. The DNA for the CDR3 is TGCAGTGCTAAGTCCCCAGGGGGGAAGAACTACGACCAGTACTTC.

The sample holds many counts of this clonotype. This chain connects TRBV7-9 to TRBJ2-5, with TRBD2 identical over 9 bases. Germline CDR1 SEHNR, CDR2 FQNEAQ (reference sequence). Trimming took 0 bases from V and 5 from J; bases not matched to a gene: 10. CDR3 length equals 17 residues. CDR3 in amino acids: CASSLAEAGGPRETQYF. The CDR3 bases are TGTGCCAGCAGCTTAGCTGAGGCGGGAGGGCCTCGGGAGACCCAGTACTTC.

The rearrangement uses TRBV4-2 and TRBJ2-3; 13 bases agree with TRBD2. This CDR3 contains 17 residues. Unmatched junction bases numbered 11, after V lost 4 bases and J lost 7 bases. Germline V CDR1 and CDR2: LGHNA, YNFKEQ. The CDR3 protein is CASSRQPLAGGPYTQYF. CDR3 coding DNA: TGTGCCAGCAGCCGCCAGCCACTAGCGGGGGGGCCCTATACGCAGTATTTT.

This clonotype was seen repeatedly, ten times or more. The V and J genes are TRBV25-1 and TRBJ2-1, with 9 nucleotides matching TRBD1. Germline trimming cut 2 bases from V and 8 bases from J; bases unmatched to any gene: 7. The germline V gene has CDR1 MGHDK and CDR2 SYGVNS. This CDR3 region has 15 residues. Written as DNA, the CDR3 is TGTGCCAGCAGTGAACACGGGACAGGGTTACATGAGCAGTTCTTC. Its protein product is CASSEHGTGLHEQFF.

This clonotype was counted many times. This chain links TRBV28 with TRBJ2-7; D gene unclear. The CDR3 covers 13 residues. Germline V gene data show CDR1 as MDHEN and CDR2 as SYDVKM. Trimming stripped 6 bases from V and 3 bases from J, with 12 bases between. The CDR3 DNA reads TGTGCCAGCAGCCACCCCCTCAACTACGAGCAGTACTTC. Translating gives CASSHPLNYEQYF.

Ten or more counts support this clonotype. The chain uses TRBV12-3 or TRBV12-4 and TRBJ2-3, with 7 bases identical to TRBD2. V lost 6 bases, J lost 1 base, and 4 bases stayed unmatched. CDR3 length: 14 amino acids. The CDR3 DNA is TGTGCCAGCAGCCTCACTAGCGGCACAGATACGCAGTATTTT. Translation gives CASSLTSGTDTQYF.

This clonotype was counted only a few times. V usage is TRBV18 and J usage is TRBJ1-1, with a possible D match to TRBD1 (6 bases). The CDR3 extends over 14 amino acids. Trimming took off 6 bases at V and 5 bases at J, with 16 bases between the two ends. Looked up from germline, CDR1 is KGHSH and CDR2 is LQKENI. The CDR3 is CASSVTGFRTEAFF. Here the CDR3 DNA reads TGTGCCAGCTCTGTCACAGGGTTTAGAACTGAAGCTTTCTTT.

This clonotype appeared many times. The J gene is TRBJ1-5, the V gene TRBV28, with D unclear. This CDR3 contains 18 residues. V was pared by 6 bases and J by 5 bases, with 26 bases between. Germline-derived CDR1 and CDR2 are MDHEN and SYDVKM. The CDR3 coding sequence is TGTGCCAGCAGCCCAAACGGTCTTAACAAGGTACGGGATCAGCCCCAGCATTTT. It encodes CASSPNGLNKVRDQPQHF.

This clonotype was found many times. The chain is built from TRBV9 and TRBJ2-6, with unresolved D. The germline V gene encodes CDR1 SGDLS and CDR2 YYNGEE. CDR3 length: 15 residues. V was shortened by 3 bases and J by 1 base, with 8 bases between the two germline ends. The CDR3 reads CASSDVSSGANVLTF. The DNA of the CDR3 is TGTGCCAGCAGCGATGTGTCATCTGGGGCCAACGTCCTGACTTTC.

V usage is TRBV25-1 and J usage is TRBJ2-1; D is ambiguous. Trimming stripped 3 bases from V and 6 bases from J, with 18 bases between. Germline CDR1 and CDR2: MGHDK and SYGVNS. The CDR3 runs to 16 residues. In DNA, the CDR3 is TGTGCCAGCAGTGACCTAGGAGAATGGCTTATCAATGAGCAGTTCTTC. It is translated as CASSDLGEWLINEQFF.

This clonotype was observed many times. The V gene is TRBV5-1, the J gene TRBJ2-7, with 11 bases that match TRBD2. Germline lookup yields CDR1 SGHRS and CDR2 YFSETQ. This CDR3 has 15 amino acids. V shed 4 bases and J 1 base; nucleotides not matched to a gene: 4. This chain's CDR3 is CASSPTSGGSYEQYF. The CDR3 nucleotides read TGCGCCAGCAGCCCCACTAGCGGGGGATCCTACGAGCAGTACTTC. Variable domain in full (rest from reference TRBV5-1 and TRBJ2-7): KAGVTQTPRYLIKTRGQQVTLSCSPISGHRSVSWYQQTPGQGLQFLFEYFSETQRNKGNFPGRFSGRQFSNSRSEMNVSTLELGDSALYLCASSPTSGGSYEQYFGPGTRLTVT.

There are many counts of this clonotype. This rearrangement joins TRBV12-3 or TRBV12-4 to TRBJ1-2, with a possible D match to TRBD1 (6 bases). Trimming left V 3 bases short and J 3 bases short, with 11 bases between. The CDR3 is made up of 14 amino acids. The CDR3 sequence is CASSLGAADYGYTF. The CDR3 DNA follows: TGTGCCAGCAGTTTGGGGGCGGCGGACTATGGCTACACCTTC.

The rearrangement links TRBV18 to TRBJ2-1; 9 bases are shared with TRBD1. CDR1 is KGHSH and CDR2 is LQKENI in the germline V gene. V gave up 0 bases and J gave up 6 bases; unmatched junction bases: 3. CDR3 length: 15 amino acids. CDR3 amino acids: CASSPPGQGPNEQFF. CDR3 DNA: TGTGCCAGCTCACCACCGGGACAGGGTCCCAATGAGCAGTTCTTC.

The V and J genes are TRBV6-2 or TRBV6-3 and TRBJ2-1, with 10 bases fitting TRBD2. V lost 0 bases and J lost 7; bases outside the gene matches: 9. There are 17 residues in the CDR3. CDR1 MNHEY and CDR2 SVGEGT come from the germline V gene. The CDR3 loop is CASSYSAAGGPGNEQFF. The CDR3 nucleotides are TGTGCCAGCAGTTACTCGGCAGCGGGGGGGCCGGGGAATGAGCAGTTCTTC.

This clonotype has only a few counts. The CDR3 DNA reads as TGTGCCAGCAGAGCCCGGACAGGGGCGCGGGAGACCCAGTACTTC. Amino acid sequence: CASRARTGARETQYF. This chain connects TRBV6-1 to TRBJ2-5, with 9 bases matching TRBD1. The CDR3 consists of 15 residues. Germline V gene data show CDR1 as MNHNS and CDR2 as SASEGT. V shed 6 bases, J shed 5 bases, and the junction held 10 bases outside the gene matches.